This TCR beta chain was recovered during a study of cytomegalovirus exposure and HLA in healthy donors. Study-wide findings and caveats: Cytomegalovirus status was reportedly diagnosed by the classifier with high specificity and sensitivity. Later analysis suggested most CMV-associated TCR beta chains were HLA-restricted.

Comment on this clone: The antigen is not known.

Germline trimming cut 4 bases from V and 2 bases from J; bases unmatched to any gene: 5. The CDR3 runs to 14 residues. Germline V gives CDR1 LGHNA, CDR2 YSLEER. The study ran its PCR with 60 Vbeta and 13 Jbeta primers. The assay was immunoSEQ multiplex PCR, and TCRdb's table has in-frame clones only and misses some. Its table lists roughly 76,000 clones. V is TRBV4-3 and J is TRBJ2-7, with 7 bases fitting TRBD1. The sequencing input was PBMCs. The sequence derives from a female donor in good health and CMV-seropositive. CDR3 region: CASSPTGLTYEQYF. The CDR3, as DNA: TGCGCCAGCAGCCCGACAGGGCTGACCTACGAGCAGTACTTC.